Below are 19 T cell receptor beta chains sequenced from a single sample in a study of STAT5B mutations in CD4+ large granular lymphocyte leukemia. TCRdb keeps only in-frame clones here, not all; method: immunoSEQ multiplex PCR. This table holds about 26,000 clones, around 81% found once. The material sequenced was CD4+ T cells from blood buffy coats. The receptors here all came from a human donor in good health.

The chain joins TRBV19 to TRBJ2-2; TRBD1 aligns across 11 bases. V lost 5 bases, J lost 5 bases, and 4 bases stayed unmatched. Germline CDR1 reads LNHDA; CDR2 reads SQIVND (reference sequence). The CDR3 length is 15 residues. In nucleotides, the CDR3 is TGTGCCAGTAGTCCCGGGACAGGGGGGACCGGGGAGCTGTTTTTT. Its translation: CASSPGTGGTGELFF.

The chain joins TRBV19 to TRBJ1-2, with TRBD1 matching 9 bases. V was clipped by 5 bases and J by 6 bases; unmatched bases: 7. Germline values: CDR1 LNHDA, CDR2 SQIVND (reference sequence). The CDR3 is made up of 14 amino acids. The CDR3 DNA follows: TGTGCCAGTAGTTCCCGGACAGGGGCTAATGGCTACACCTTC. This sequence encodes CASSSRTGANGYTF.

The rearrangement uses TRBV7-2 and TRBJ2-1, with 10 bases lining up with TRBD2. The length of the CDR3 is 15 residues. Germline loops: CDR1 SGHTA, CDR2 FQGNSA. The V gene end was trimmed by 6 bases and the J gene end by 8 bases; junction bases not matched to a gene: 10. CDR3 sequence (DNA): TGTGCCAGCAGTCCTCTAGCGGGAGTAGGTTATGAGCAGTTCTTC. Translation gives CASSPLAGVGYEQFF.

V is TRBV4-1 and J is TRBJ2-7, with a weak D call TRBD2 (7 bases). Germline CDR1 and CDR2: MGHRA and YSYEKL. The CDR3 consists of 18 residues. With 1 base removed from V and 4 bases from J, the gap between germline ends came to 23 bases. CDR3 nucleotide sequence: TGCGCCAGCAGCCAAGGGCCCCTGGGGGGCGGGGGTAGGTACGAGCAGTACTTC. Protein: CASSQGPLGGGGRYEQYF.

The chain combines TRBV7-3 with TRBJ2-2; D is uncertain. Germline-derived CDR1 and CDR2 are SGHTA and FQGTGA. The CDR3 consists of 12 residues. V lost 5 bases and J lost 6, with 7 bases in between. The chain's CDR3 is CASSTLSGELFF. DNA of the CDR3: TGTGCCAGCAGCACCTTATCCGGGGAGCTGTTTTTT. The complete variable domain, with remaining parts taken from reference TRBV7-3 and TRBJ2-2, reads GAGVSQTPSNKVTEKGKYVELRCDPISGHTALYWYRQSLGQGPEFLIYFQGTGAADDSGLPNDRFFAVRPEGSVSTLKIQRTERGDSAVYLCASSTLSGELFFGEGSRLTVL.

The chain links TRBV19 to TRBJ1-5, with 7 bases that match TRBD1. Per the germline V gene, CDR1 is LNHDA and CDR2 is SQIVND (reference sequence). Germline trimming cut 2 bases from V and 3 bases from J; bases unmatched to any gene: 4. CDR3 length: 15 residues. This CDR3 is CASSINRGFNQPQHF. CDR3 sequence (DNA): TGTGCCAGTAGTATAAACAGGGGCTTCAATCAGCCCCAGCATTTT.

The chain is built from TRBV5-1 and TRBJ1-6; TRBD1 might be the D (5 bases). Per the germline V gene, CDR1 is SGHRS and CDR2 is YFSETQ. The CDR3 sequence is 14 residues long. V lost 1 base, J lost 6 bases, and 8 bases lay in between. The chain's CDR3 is CASSLTTANSPLHF. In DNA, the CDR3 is TGCGCCAGCAGCTTGACGACAGCTAATTCACCCCTCCACTTT.

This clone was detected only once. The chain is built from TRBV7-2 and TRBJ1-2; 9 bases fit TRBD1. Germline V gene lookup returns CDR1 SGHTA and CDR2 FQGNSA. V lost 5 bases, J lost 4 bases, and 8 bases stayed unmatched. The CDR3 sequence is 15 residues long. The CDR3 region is CASSPSGQGGYGYTF. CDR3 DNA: TGTGCCAGCAGCCCCTCGGGACAGGGCGGCTATGGCTACACCTTC.

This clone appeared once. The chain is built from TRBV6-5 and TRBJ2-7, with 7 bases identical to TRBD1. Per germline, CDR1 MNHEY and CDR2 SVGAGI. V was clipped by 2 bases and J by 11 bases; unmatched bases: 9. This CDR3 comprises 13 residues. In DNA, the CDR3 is TGTGCCAGCAGTTACGGGACAGAAATCAAGAAGTACTTC. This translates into CASSYGTEIKKYF.

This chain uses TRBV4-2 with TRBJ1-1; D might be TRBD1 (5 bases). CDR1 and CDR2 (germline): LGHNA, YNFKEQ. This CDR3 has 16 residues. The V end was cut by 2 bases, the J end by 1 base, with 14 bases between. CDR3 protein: CASSQPGGVKNTEAFF. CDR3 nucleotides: TGTGCCAGCAGCCAACCGGGGGGTGTTAAGAACACTGAAGCTTTCTTT.

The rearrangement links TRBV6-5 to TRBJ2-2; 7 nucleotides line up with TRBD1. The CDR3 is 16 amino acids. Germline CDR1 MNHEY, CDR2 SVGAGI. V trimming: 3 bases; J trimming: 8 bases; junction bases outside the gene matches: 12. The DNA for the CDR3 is TGTGCCAGCAGTTATGACCCGGGACAGAGATTTGGGGAGCTGTTTTTT. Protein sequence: CASSYDPGQRFGELFF.

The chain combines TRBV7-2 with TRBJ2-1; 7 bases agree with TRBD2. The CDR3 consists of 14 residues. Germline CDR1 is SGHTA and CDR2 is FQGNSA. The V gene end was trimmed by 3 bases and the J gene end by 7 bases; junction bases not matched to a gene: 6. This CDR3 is CASSLVGGSNEQFF. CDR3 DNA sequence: TGTGCCAGCAGCTTGGTGGGCGGGAGTAATGAGCAGTTCTTC.

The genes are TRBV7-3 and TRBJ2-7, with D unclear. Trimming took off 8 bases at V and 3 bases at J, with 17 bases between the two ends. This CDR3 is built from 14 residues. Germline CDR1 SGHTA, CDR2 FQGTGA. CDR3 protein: CASPRRTASYEQYF. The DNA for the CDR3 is TGTGCCAGCCCCCGGCGGACGGCGAGCTACGAGCAGTACTTC.

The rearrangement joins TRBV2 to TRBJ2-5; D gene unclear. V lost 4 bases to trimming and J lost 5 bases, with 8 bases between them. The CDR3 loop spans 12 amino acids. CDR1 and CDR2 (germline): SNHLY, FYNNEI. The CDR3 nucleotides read TGTGCCAGCAGTGCTTTGGAGGAGACCCAGTACTTC. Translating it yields CASSALEETQYF. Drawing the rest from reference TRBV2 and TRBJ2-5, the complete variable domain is EPEVTQTPSHQVTQMGQEVILRCVPISNHLYFYWYRQILGQKVEFLVSFYNNEISEKSEIFDDQFSVERPDGSNFTLKIRSTKLEDSAMYFCASSALEETQYFGPGTRLLVL.

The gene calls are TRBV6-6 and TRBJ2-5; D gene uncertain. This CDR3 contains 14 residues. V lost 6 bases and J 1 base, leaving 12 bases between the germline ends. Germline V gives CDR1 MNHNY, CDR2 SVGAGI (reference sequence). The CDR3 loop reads CASSKGRSQETQYF. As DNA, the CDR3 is TGTGCCAGCAGCAAAGGCAGAAGCCAAGAGACCCAGTACTTC.

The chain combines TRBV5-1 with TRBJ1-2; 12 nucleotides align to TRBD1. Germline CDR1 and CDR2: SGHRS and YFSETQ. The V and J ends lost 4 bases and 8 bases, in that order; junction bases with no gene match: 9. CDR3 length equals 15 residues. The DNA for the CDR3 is TGCGCCAGCAGCCCGGAGGGGGACAGGGGGCAAGGCTACACCTTC. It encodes CASSPEGDRGQGYTF.

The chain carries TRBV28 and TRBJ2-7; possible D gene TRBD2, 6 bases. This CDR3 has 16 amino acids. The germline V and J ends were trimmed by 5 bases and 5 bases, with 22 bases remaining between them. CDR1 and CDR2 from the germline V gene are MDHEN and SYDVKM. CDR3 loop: CASSLIAGGPSDEQYF. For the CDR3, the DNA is TGTGCCAGCAGTCTAATAGCTGGAGGGCCTTCCGACGAGCAGTACTTC. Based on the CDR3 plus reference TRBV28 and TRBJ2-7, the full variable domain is DVKVTQSSRYLVKRTGEKVFLECVQDMDHENMFWYRQDPGLGLRLIYFSYDVKMKEKGDIPEGYSVSREKKERFSLILESASTNQTSMYLCASSLIAGGPSDEQYFGPGTRLTVT.

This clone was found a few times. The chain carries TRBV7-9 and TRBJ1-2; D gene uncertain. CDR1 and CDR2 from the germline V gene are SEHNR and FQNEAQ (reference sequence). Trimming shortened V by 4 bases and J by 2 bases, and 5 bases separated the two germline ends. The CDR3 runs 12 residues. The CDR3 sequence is CASSSSNYGYTF. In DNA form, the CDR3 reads TGTGCCAGCAGCTCCAGCAACTATGGCTACACCTTC.

CDR3 sequence reads: CASSYRVIGNQPQHF. The CDR3 nucleotides read TGTGCCAGCAGTTACAGGGTCATTGGCAATCAGCCCCAGCATTTT. The rearrangement links TRBV6-5 to TRBJ1-5; no definite D call. CDR3 length: 15 amino acids. Trimming shortened V by 2 bases and J by 2 bases, and 10 bases separated the two germline ends. In germline, CDR1 is MNHEY, CDR2 SVGAGI.